These T cell receptor beta chains were read from a single sample in a study of blood T cell repertoires in COVID-19. Repertoires were generated with immunoSEQ multiplex PCR, while TCRdb's copy carries only in-frame clones and drops some. Of approximately 130,000 clones in the sample, 75% to 85% were seen once. Sequenced sample: peripheral blood. Receptor source: a human donor in a cohort sampled during active COVID-19. Both conserved end residues are part of each CDR3. Fields, in order: CDR3 protein, CDR3 DNA, J gene, clone size, CDR3 length, D gene, V gene. A D gene is named only where the DNA matches it firmly. Size is stated for part of the rows, as once, few or many counts, or as a class when the clone is expanded.

CASSLLGRGTEAFF,TGTGCCAGCAGCTTACTGGGGAGGGGTACTGAAGCTTTCTTT,TRBJ1-1,NA,14,NA,TRBV7-2
CATSSGQVHLPPYNEQFF,TGTGCCACTTCTTCAGGACAGGTCCATCTTCCTCCCTACAATGAGCAGTTCTTC,TRBJ2-1,NA,18,TRBD1,TRBV7-9
CSVSTGSRDQPQHF,TGCAGCGTGTCAACAGGGAGTAGAGATCAGCCCCAGCATTTT,TRBJ1-5,NA,14,NA,TRBV29-1
CASKAPGTNYGYTF,TGTGCCAGCAAGGCACCAGGGACTAACTATGGCTACACCTTC,TRBJ1-2,NA,14,NA,TRBV2
CASSLDGRDSNQPQHF,TGTGCCAGCAGCTTAGACGGCCGGGATAGCAATCAGCCCCAGCATTTT,TRBJ1-5,NA,16,NA,TRBV11-2
CATRGQGEGYEQYF,TGTGCCACCCGGGGACAGGGGGAAGGTTACGAGCAGTACTTC,TRBJ2-7,NA,14,TRBD1,TRBV10-3
CASSERGPRGEQYF,TGTGCCAGCAGTGAACGGGGTCCTCGTGGGGAGCAGTACTTC,TRBJ2-7,few,14,NA,TRBV6-1
CASRGEVSNQPQHF,TGTGCCAGCAGGGGTGAGGTTAGCAATCAGCCCCAGCATTTT,TRBJ1-5,NA,14,NA,TRBV11-3
CASSLGSSGETISYEQYF,TGTGCCAGCAGCCTAGGGTCTAGCGGGGAAACGATCTCCTACGAGCAGTACTTC,TRBJ2-7,NA,18,TRBD2,TRBV7-2
CASSQGLAGEHYNEQFF,TGTGCCAGCAGCCAGGGACTAGCGGGGGAGCACTACAATGAGCAGTTCTTC,TRBJ2-1,NA,17,TRBD2,TRBV4-2
CASSARQDSNQPQHF,TGTGCCAGCTCAGCCAGACAGGATAGCAATCAGCCCCAGCATTTT,TRBJ1-5,once,15,NA,TRBV18
CASGFVTSGVVHNEQFF,TGTGCTAGTGGTTTTGTGACTAGCGGGGTGGTTCACAATGAGCAGTTCTTC,TRBJ2-1,NA,17,TRBD2,TRBV12-5
CASSSRQGGSYNEQFF,TGTGCCAGCAGCTCGAGACAGGGGGGCTCCTACAATGAGCAGTTCTTC,TRBJ2-1,NA,16,TRBD1,TRBV5-8
CASSQEGQPGEQYF,TGTGCCAGCAGCCAAGAGGGACAGCCAGGGGAGCAGTACTTC,TRBJ2-7,many,14,TRBD1,TRBV5-5
CASSLARTGHLEAFF,TGTGCCAGCAGCTTGGCGCGGACAGGGCACTTGGAAGCTTTCTTT,TRBJ1-1,NA,15,TRBD1,TRBV5-5
CASSPGSESSYEQYF,TGTGCCAGCAGCCCCGGGAGCGAAAGCTCCTACGAGCAGTACTTC,TRBJ2-7,NA,15,NA,TRBV7-2
CASSELGQGRGQETQYF,TGTGCCAGCAGTGAACTCGGACAGGGCCGTGGACAAGAGACCCAGTACTTC,TRBJ2-5,NA,17,TRBD1,TRBV25-1
CASSTQGRGYNSPLHF,TGTGCCAGCAGTACCCAGGGGAGAGGCTATAATTCACCCCTCCACTTT,TRBJ1-6,NA,16,NA,TRBV6-2/TRBV6-3
CASSAGTSGGPLNEQFF,TGCGCCAGCAGCGCTGGGACTAGCGGGGGCCCCCTCAATGAGCAGTTCTTC,TRBJ2-1,NA,17,TRBD2,TRBV5-1
CASSFEGAREKLFF,TGCGCCAGCAGCTTTGAGGGGGCCAGAGAAAAACTGTTTTTT,TRBJ1-4,NA,14,TRBD1,TRBV5-1
CASRGTMPNEKLFF,TGTGCCAGCAGAGGGACAATGCCTAATGAAAAACTGTTTTTT,TRBJ1-4,NA,14,NA,TRBV2
CASSLAYRPNTEAFF,TGCGCCAGCAGCTTGGCTTACAGGCCTAACACTGAAGCTTTCTTT,TRBJ1-1,NA,15,NA,TRBV5-1
CSASRQGGSPLHF,TGCAGTGCCAGTAGACAGGGGGGTTCACCCCTCCACTTT,TRBJ1-6,NA,13,TRBD1,TRBV20-1
CASSQDGTGNTEAFF,TGCGCCAGCAGCCAAGACGGCACAGGGAACACTGAAGCTTTCTTT,TRBJ1-1,once,15,NA,TRBV4-3
CASSLNGGLSNQPQHF,TGTGCCAGCAGTTTGAACGGAGGATTAAGCAATCAGCCCCAGCATTTT,TRBJ1-5,NA,16,NA,TRBV27
CASSMGWEQYF,TGTGCCAGTAGTATGGGCTGGGAGCAGTACTTC,TRBJ2-7,NA,11,NA,TRBV19
CASSDGLAGASSYNEQFF,TGTGCCAGCAGCGACGGACTAGCGGGTGCGAGCTCCTACAATGAGCAGTTCTTC,TRBJ2-1,NA,18,TRBD2,TRBV3-1/TRBV3-2
CASSPETRGADTQYF,TGTGCCAGCAGCCCCGAGACGAGAGGCGCAGATACGCAGTATTTT,TRBJ2-3,NA,15,NA,TRBV3-1/TRBV3-2